This paragraph reports one T cell receptor beta chain. These data originate in a study of blood T cell repertoires in COVID-19. Looking at the study overall: The United States, Italy and Spain provided the acute and convalescent COVID-19 samples. PBMCs, B-cell-depleted T cells, or T cells provided the cDNA or gDNA that made up the material.

Germline CDR1 SGDLS, CDR2 YYNGEE. Trimming pared 3 bases from V and 1 base from J, leaving 7 bases between. The CDR3 runs 13 residues. Sequenced by immunoSEQ multiplex PCR; TCRdb stores in-frame clones only, minus some. The sample carries over 300,000 clones, roughly 90% recorded once. This clonotype was obtained from a young man with active or convalescent COVID-19. Sequencing was done on a sample of peripheral blood. The V call is TRBV9, the J call TRBJ1-1, with a weak D call TRBD1 (5 bases). CDR3 sequence (DNA): TGTGCCAGCAGCGGGACAACGAACACTGAAGCTTTCTTT. This gives the protein CASSGTTNTEAFF.